Shown below are 10 T cell receptor beta chains from a single sample sequenced in a study of human T cells and chemical hapten exposure. TCRdb redid the calling of the RACE reads with MiXCR, one entry per CDR3 protein. The sample carries some 250,000 distinct CDR3 sequences, approximately 8% recorded once. As to time point: pre-sensitization, week 0. Treatment in this sample: therapeutic diphenylcyclopropenone sensitization with weekly scalp DPC. Specimen: whole blood, collected in connection with sensitization to the hapten diphenylcyclopropenone (DPC). These receptors originate from a man younger than 30 with alopecia areata. Some clones in this sample may be carry-over from other donors' samples.

This clonotype was picked up a small number of times. The chain is built from TRBV11-2 and TRBJ1-1; TRBD1 aligns across 7 bases. Germline lookup yields CDR1 SGHAT and CDR2 FQNNGV. This CDR3 region has 19 residues. V shed 7 bases, J shed 4 bases, and the junction held 24 bases outside the gene matches. The CDR3 DNA reads as TGTGCCAGCATTCCCATCCAAAAGAACAGGGGTAAGGGGTTCACTGAAGCTTTCTTT. Amino acid sequence: CASIPIQKNRGKGFTEAFF.

At least ten counts were recorded for this clonotype. The CDR3, as DNA: TGTGCCACCAGTGATGTGAGGGATGCCAAAAACATTCAGTACTTC. This encodes CATSDVRDAKNIQYF. The chain recombines TRBV24-1 with TRBJ2-4, with D perhaps TRBD2 (5 bases). Per germline, CDR1 KGHDR and CDR2 SFDVKD. V lost 3 bases and J lost 1, with 9 bases in between. CDR3 length: 15 amino acids.

This clonotype was picked up a small number of times. The chain recombines TRBV10-3 with TRBJ2-5; tentatively, D is TRBD1 (6 bases). The CDR3 runs to 14 residues. Germline V lookup: CDR1 ENHRY, CDR2 SYGVKD. The V end was cut by 3 bases, the J end by 2 bases, with 10 bases between. The CDR3 loop is CAISERDTQETQYF. The CDR3 DNA reads TGTGCCATCAGTGAACGGGACACGCAAGAGACCCAGTACTTC.

This clonotype showed up just a few times. The chain has TRBV6-5 and TRBJ1-2, with D maybe TRBD1 (6 bases). The CDR3 has 13 amino acids. V gave up 10 bases and J gave up 4 bases, with 16 bases separating them. CDR1 is MNHEY, CDR2 SVGAGI, per germline. The DNA of the CDR3 is TGTGCCACCTACAGGGTCTCAGGCTATGGCTACACCTTC. This gives the protein CATYRVSGYGYTF.

This clonotype showed up many times. The J gene is TRBJ2-1, the V gene TRBV20-1; 14 bases map to TRBD2. This CDR3 region has 13 residues. From germline, CDR1 is DFQATT and CDR2 SNEGSKA (reference sequence). CDR3 nucleotide sequence: TGCAGGTCTGGACTAGCGGGGGGAGGTGAGCAGTTCTTC. This translates into CRSGLAGGGEQFF.

This clonotype has just a few counts. The chain is built from TRBV10-3 and TRBJ1-1; no reliable D call. V was shortened by 0 bases and J by 1 base, with 9 bases between the two germline ends. Per the germline V gene, CDR1 is ENHRY and CDR2 is SYGVKD. The CDR3 runs 15 residues. The CDR3 DNA sequence: TGTGCCATCAGTGAGTCGGCCGTAGGGAACACTGAAGCTTTCTTT. Its translation is CAISESAVGNTEAFF.

This rearrangement joins TRBV12-3 or TRBV12-4 to TRBJ1-1; tentatively, D is TRBD1 (5 bases). The V end lost 6 bases, the J end lost 0 bases, and 11 bases lay between the germline ends. This CDR3 contains 14 residues. CDR3 in amino acids: CASRPTAMNTEAFF. CDR3 in DNA: TGTGCCAGCAGACCGACAGCGATGAACACTGAAGCTTTCTTT.

This clonotype has more than one count but fewer than ten. The chain joins TRBV10-3 to TRBJ2-5, with TRBD1 as a possible D gene (6 bases). The CDR3 length is 11 residues. V dropped 6 bases and J dropped 5 bases, with 7 bases sitting between them. Germline loops: CDR1 ENHRY, CDR2 SYGVKD. CDR3 amino acids: CAISQGETQYF. CDR3 DNA: TGTGCCATCAGCCAGGGGGAGACCCAGTACTTC.

The chain employs TRBV6-2 or TRBV6-3 and TRBJ2-6, with TRBD2 as a possible D gene (6 bases). This CDR3 contains 22 residues. Trimming removed 4 bases from V and 0 bases from J, with 28 bases in between. Germline V gene sequence: CDR1 MNHEY, CDR2 SVGEGT. CDR3 DNA sequence: TGTGCCAGCAGTTCCCTCCGATCGTGGAGGGTAAAAGGATACTCTGGGGCCAACGTCCTGACTTTC. It is translated as CASSSLRSWRVKGYSGANVLTF.

This clonotype turned up a few times. The CDR3 DNA reads TGTGCCAGCAGGGCCGAACCTCTTATTACAGATACGCAGTATTTT. Protein sequence: CASRAEPLITDTQYF. The genes are TRBV6-5 and TRBJ2-3, with unresolved D. Germline V gene sequence: CDR1 MNHEY, CDR2 SVGAGI. Trimming shortened V by 6 bases and J by 3 bases, and 16 bases separated the two germline ends. The CDR3 runs 15 residues.